This T cell receptor beta chain was found in a study of shared clonotypes between healthy human individuals. Across the whole study: Three plates were used per donor for CD4 naive, three for CD4 memory, two for CD8 naive and one for CD8 memory.

Notes on the study in general: Estimated clonotype richness was generally higher in naive than memory subsets.

Trimming removed 1 base at V and 4 bases at J, with 18 bases between. The V gene's germline CDR1 is SGDLS and CDR2 YYNGEE. The CDR3 has 18 residues. On this clone itself: Antigen: not known.

Study donors comprised healthy, HIV-negative adults devoid of recent acute infection or vaccination. Researchers ran the assay at a deep level. The data were produced by immunoSEQ multiplex PCR, yet TCRdb's version contains in-frame clones alone and is incomplete. The sample contains over a million clones, 75% to 85% of which appear only once. The receptor was isolated from a man younger than 35 in good health. Some clones in this sample may be carry-over from other donors' samples. The chain uses TRBV9 and TRBJ2-6, with D perhaps TRBD1 (5 bases). Material for sequencing was memory CD4+ T cells from PBMCs. This sample's subset: CD45RA-negative fraction. The CDR3 here is CASSVSPGPVLGANVLTF. The CDR3, as DNA: TGTGCCAGCAGCGTATCCCCAGGGCCTGTTTTAGGGGCCAACGTCCTGACTTTC.